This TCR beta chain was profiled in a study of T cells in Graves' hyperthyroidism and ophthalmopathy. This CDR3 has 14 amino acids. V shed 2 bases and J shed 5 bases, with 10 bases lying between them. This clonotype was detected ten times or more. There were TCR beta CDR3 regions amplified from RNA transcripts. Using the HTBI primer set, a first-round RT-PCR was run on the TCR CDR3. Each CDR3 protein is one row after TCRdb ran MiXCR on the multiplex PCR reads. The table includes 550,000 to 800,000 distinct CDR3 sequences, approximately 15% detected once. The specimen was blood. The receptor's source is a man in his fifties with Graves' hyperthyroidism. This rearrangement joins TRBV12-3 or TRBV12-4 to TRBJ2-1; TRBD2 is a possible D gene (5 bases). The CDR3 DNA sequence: TGTGCCAGCAGTTTAAGGCGGGCGGACAATGAGCAGTTCTTC. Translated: CASSLRRADNEQFF.